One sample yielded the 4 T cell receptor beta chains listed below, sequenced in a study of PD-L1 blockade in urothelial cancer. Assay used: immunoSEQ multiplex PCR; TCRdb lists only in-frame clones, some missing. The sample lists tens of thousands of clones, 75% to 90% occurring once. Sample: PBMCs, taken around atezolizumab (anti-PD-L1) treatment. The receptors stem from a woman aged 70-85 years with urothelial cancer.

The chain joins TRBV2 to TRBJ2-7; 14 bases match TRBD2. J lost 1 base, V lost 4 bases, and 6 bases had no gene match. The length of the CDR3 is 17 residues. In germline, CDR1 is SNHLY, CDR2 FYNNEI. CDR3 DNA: TGTGCCAGCAGTGTGGGACTAGCGGGAGCTAGTTCCTACGAGCAGTACTTC. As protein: CASSVGLAGASSYEQYF.

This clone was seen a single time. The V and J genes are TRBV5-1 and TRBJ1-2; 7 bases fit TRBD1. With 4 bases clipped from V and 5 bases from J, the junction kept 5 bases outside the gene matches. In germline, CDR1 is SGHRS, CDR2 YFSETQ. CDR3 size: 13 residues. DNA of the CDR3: TGCGCCAGCAGCCCAGGACAGGAATATGGCTACACCTTC. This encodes CASSPGQEYGYTF.

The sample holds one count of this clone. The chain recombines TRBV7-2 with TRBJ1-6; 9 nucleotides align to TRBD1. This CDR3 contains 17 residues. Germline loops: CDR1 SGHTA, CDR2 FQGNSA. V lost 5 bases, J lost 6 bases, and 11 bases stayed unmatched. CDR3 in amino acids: CASSPANTGGVNSPLHF. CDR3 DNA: TGTGCCAGCAGCCCAGCGAATACAGGGGGCGTTAATTCACCCCTCCACTTT.

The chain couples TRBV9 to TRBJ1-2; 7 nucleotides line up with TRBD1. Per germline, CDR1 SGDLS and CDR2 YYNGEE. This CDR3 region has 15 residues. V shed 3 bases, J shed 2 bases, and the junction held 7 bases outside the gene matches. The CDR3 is CASSGSGTANYGYTF. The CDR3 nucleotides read TGTGCCAGCAGCGGTTCCGGGACAGCAAACTATGGCTACACCTTC.